The rows below give T cell receptor beta chains drawn from one sample of a study of shared clonotypes between healthy human individuals. TCRdb's copy holds only in-frame clones and misses some; the assay was immunoSEQ multiplex PCR. The sample lists over 400,000 clones; about 96% were seen once. Sequences were obtained from naive CD4+ T cells sorted from blood. Every receptor here comes from a woman in her twenties or thirties in good health. Both conserved end residues are part of each CDR3. D genes are given only for firm matches. Clone size is shown for a subset of rows, as once, few, many or a class of expanded clone.

size,V,D,J,DNA,CDR3
NA,TRBV11-2,NA,TRBJ1-1,TGTGCCAGCAGCCCGCTACTCGGGCACTTGAACACTGAAGCTTTCTTT,CASSPLLGHLNTEAFF
NA,TRBV28,NA,TRBJ2-7,TGTGCCAGCAGTGGACAGGGAGGGAACGAGCAGTACTTC,CASSGQGGNEQYF
NA,TRBV28,NA,TRBJ2-7,TGTGCCAGCAGTCTGGACACTACCTACGAGCAGTACTTC,CASSLDTTYEQYF
NA,TRBV18,NA,TRBJ1-5,TGTGCCAGCTCACCAGGCACGCAGGATCAGCCCCAGCATTTT,CASSPGTQDQPQHF
NA,TRBV4-2,TRBD2,TRBJ2-1,TGTGCCAGCAGCCAAGGCGTGGCTAGCGGGAGGGCCTCCTACAATGAGCAGTTCTTC,CASSQGVASGRASYNEQFF
NA,TRBV5-4,NA,TRBJ2-7,TGTGCCAGCAGCTTAGGCGGCAGGAGCTCCTACGAGCAGTACTTC,CASSLGGRSSYEQYF
NA,TRBV4-2,NA,TRBJ2-3,TGTGCCAGCAGCCAAGGGCGGAGACCAAACACAGATACGCAGTATTTT,CASSQGRRPNTDTQYF
NA,TRBV28,TRBD2,TRBJ2-1,TGTGCCAGCAGTTTTCTAGCGGGTGAATACAATGAGCAGTTCTTC,CASSFLAGEYNEQFF
NA,TRBV5-4,TRBD1,TRBJ2-7,TGTGCCAGCAGCCGCCCTGGACAGGGAAGTTTCTACGAGCAGTACTTC,CASSRPGQGSFYEQYF
NA,TRBV9,TRBD2,TRBJ2-5,TGTGCCAGCAGCGTAGGGGTGGGAGGGCCGGAGACCCAGTACTTC,CASSVGVGGPETQYF
NA,TRBV19,TRBD1,TRBJ1-2,TGTGCCAGTAGGGACCGACAGGGGGTTTATGGCTACACCTTC,CASRDRQGVYGYTF
once,TRBV5-4,NA,TRBJ1-5,TGTGCCAGCAGCTGGGCCCCAAATCAGCCCCAGCATTTT,CASSWAPNQPQHF
NA,TRBV6-7,NA,TRBJ1-4,TGTGCCAGCAGTTACTCGTCGACAGTCCCTTTAAACGATAATGAAAAACTGTTTTTT,CASSYSSTVPLNDNEKLFF
once,TRBV6-1,TRBD1,TRBJ2-4,TGTGCCAGCAGTGTTGGACAGGGGAAAAACATTCAGTACTTC,CASSVGQGKNIQYF
once,TRBV28,NA,TRBJ1-1,TGTGCCAGCTTCTCAAACCAAGGAGGAGGCACTGAAGCTTTCTTT,CASFSNQGGGTEAFF
NA,TRBV19,TRBD2,TRBJ2-7,TGTGCCAGTAGTATAGCGGGAGGGTCCTACGAGCAGTACTTC,CASSIAGGSYEQYF
NA,TRBV5-4,NA,TRBJ2-2,TGTGCCAGCAGCGACAGGAGGGAGCTGTTTTTT,CASSDRRELFF
once,TRBV5-1,TRBD2,TRBJ2-2,TGCGCCAGCAGAGGTGCGGGAGGGTCCCGAACCGGGGAGCTGTTTTTT,CASRGAGGSRTGELFF
NA,TRBV6-1,TRBD1,TRBJ2-1,TGTGCCAGCAGTGAAGGACAGGGGGTTTACAATGAGCAGTTCTTC,CASSEGQGVYNEQFF
NA,TRBV6-5,NA,TRBJ1-1,TGTGCCAGCAGTTACTCTAGATTTTCCGGATATGAAGCTTTCTTT,CASSYSRFSGYEAFF
once,TRBV6-1,NA,TRBJ1-5,TGTGCCAGCAGTGAAGTGGGGGGCGGCAATCAGCCCCAGCATTTT,CASSEVGGGNQPQHF
NA,TRBV7-9,NA,TRBJ2-7,TGTGCCAGCAGACACCCCACAGGGAACGAGCAGTACTTC,CASRHPTGNEQYF
NA,TRBV28,NA,TRBJ1-2,TGTGCCAGCAGTCGAGGGATGCGGGCAGGACCGAAGGTGGGCTTC,CASSRGMRAGPKVGF
NA,TRBV12-5,NA,TRBJ1-1,TGTGCTAGTGGTTTGGTACGTGAGTCTCCGGCTCCAACGGGCACTGAAGCTTTCTTT,CASGLVRESPAPTGTEAFF
once,TRBV28,NA,TRBJ2-5,TGTGCCAGCAGTTTATATGGGAGGCTCCAAGAGACCCAGTACTTC,CASSLYGRLQETQYF
NA,TRBV21-1,NA,TRBJ1-5,TGTGCCAGCAGCAAAGTTCCAGGGCTGGATAGCAATCAGCCCCAGCATTTT,CASSKVPGLDSNQPQHF
NA,TRBV5-8,NA,TRBJ2-1,TGTGCCAGCAGCTTGGGAGCCCTGGTGGTGAGCCGCCACAATGAGCAGTTCTTC,CASSLGALVVSRHNEQFF
NA,TRBV29-1,NA,TRBJ1-1,TGCAGCGTTGAATTTCCGGGTAGGGGCGTCGGTGAAGCTTTCTTT,CSVEFPGRGVGEAFF
once,TRBV30,NA,TRBJ1-1,TGTGCCTGGAGTGTACATAGCTGGGCTTTCTTT,CAWSVHSWAFF
NA,TRBV5-6,NA,TRBJ2-7,TGTGCCAGCAGCTTAAGGGCCAACTACGAGCAGTACTTC,CASSLRANYEQYF
NA,TRBV6-5,NA,TRBJ1-2,TGTGCCAGCAGTTACGGCGCGGATATTCCATATGGCTACACCTTC,CASSYGADIPYGYTF
NA,TRBV18,NA,TRBJ2-2,TGTGCCAGCTCACTCGTCAGGGCGAACACCGGGGAGCTGTTTTTT,CASSLVRANTGELFF
once,TRBV19,TRBD2,TRBJ2-2,TGTGCCAGTAGTATTACTACCCAAAGCGGGAGGGGATACACCGGGGAGCTGTTTTTT,CASSITTQSGRGYTGELFF
NA,TRBV15,NA,TRBJ2-2,TGTGCCACCTCCCGAGGGAACACCGGGGAGCTGTTTTTT,CATSRGNTGELFF
NA,TRBV29-1,NA,TRBJ2-3,TGCAGCGTTTCGGGCGGGACAGTCACAGATACGCAGTATTTT,CSVSGGTVTDTQYF
NA,TRBV5-6,NA,TRBJ2-7,TGTGCCAGCAGCCAAGGGACGGTAGATGAAATTTCCTACGAGCAGTACTTC,CASSQGTVDEISYEQYF
NA,TRBV21-1,NA,TRBJ2-7,TGTGCCAGCAGCAAACGAAACCGCGGCGAGGACGAGCAGTACTTC,CASSKRNRGEDEQYF
NA,TRBV4-2,TRBD2,TRBJ2-1,TGTGCCAGCAGCCAAGTCGCCCCTACTAGCGGGAGCGGAAATGAGCAGTTCTTC,CASSQVAPTSGSGNEQFF
NA,TRBV2,TRBD1,TRBJ2-3,TGTGCCAGCAGTGGAACAGGGGTTCGCACAGATACGCAGTATTTT,CASSGTGVRTDTQYF
NA,TRBV5-1,NA,TRBJ1-1,TGCGCCAGCAGCTTGGCCGGCAGTCCGTGGACTGAAGCTTTCTTT,CASSLAGSPWTEAFF
NA,TRBV11-2,NA,TRBJ1-4,TGTGCCAGCAGCCCAAGTTTCCGCGCAACTAATGAAAAACTGTTTTTT,CASSPSFRATNEKLFF
NA,TRBV28,NA,TRBJ2-7,TGTGCCAGCAGTAACATCGACAGGGGAGGGGACGAGCAGTACTTC,CASSNIDRGGDEQYF
NA,TRBV5-8,NA,TRBJ1-5,TGTGCCAGTTTCACCCAGGGTTATCAGCCCCAGCATTTT,CASFTQGYQPQHF
NA,TRBV27,TRBD1,TRBJ2-7,TGTGCCAGCAGTTTATCGGGGACAGGGGACATATTGACCTACGAGCAGTACTTC,CASSLSGTGDILTYEQYF
NA,TRBV6-1,TRBD1,TRBJ2-1,TGTGCCAGCAGCGAAATTTGGCTACAGGGGGATGAGCAGTTCTTC,CASSEIWLQGDEQFF